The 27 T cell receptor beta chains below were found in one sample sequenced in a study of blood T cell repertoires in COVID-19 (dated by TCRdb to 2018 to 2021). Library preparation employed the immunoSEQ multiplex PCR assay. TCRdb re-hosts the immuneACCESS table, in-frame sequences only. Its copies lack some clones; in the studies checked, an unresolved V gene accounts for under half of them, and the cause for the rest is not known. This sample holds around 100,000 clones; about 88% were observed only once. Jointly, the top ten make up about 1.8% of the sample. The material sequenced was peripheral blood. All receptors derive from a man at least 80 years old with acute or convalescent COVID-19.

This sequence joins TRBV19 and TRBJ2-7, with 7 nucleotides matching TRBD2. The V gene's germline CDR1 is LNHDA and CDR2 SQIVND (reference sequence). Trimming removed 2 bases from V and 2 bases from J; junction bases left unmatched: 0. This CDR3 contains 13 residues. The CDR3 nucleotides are TGTGCCAGTAGTATACGGGAGGCCTACGAGCAGTACTTC. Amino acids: CASSIREAYEQYF.

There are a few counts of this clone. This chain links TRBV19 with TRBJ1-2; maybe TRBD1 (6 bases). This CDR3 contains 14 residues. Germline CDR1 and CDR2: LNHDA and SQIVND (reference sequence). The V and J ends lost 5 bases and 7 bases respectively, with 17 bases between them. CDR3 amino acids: CASSLPPGQGGYTF. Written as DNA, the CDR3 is TGTGCCAGTAGTCTCCCCCCGGGACAAGGTGGCTACACCTTC.

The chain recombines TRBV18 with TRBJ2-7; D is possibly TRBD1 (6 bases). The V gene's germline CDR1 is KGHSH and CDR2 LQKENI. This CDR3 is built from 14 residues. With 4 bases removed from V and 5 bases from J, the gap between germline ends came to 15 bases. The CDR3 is CASSLSQGSHEQYF. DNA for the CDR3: TGTGCCAGCTCACTAAGCCAGGGGTCCCACGAGCAGTACTTC. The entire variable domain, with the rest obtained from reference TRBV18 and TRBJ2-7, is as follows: NAGVMQNPRHLVRRRGQEARLRCSPMKGHSHVYWYRQLPEEGLKFMVYLQKENIIDESGMPKERFSAEFPKEGPSILRIQQVVRGDSAAYFCASSLSQGSHEQYFGPGTRLTVT.

The CDR3 DNA is TGTGCCAGCAGACAACTAGCGGGATCACGTAGCGAGCAGTACTTC. Residues: CASRQLAGSRSEQYF. This sequence joins TRBV11-2 and TRBJ2-7; 10 bases agree with TRBD2. The CDR3 length is 15 residues. CDR1 is SGHAT, CDR2 FQNNGV, per germline. V lost 6 bases, J lost 6 bases, and 11 bases stayed unmatched.

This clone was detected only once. The CDR3 here is CASSESPGQGNYGYTF. The CDR3, as DNA: TGTGCCAGCAGCGAGTCCCCGGGACAGGGAAACTATGGCTACACCTTC. The chain links TRBV9 to TRBJ1-2, with 9 positions matching TRBD1. The CDR3 spans 16 residues. After removal of 3 bases from V and 2 bases from J, the junction contained 8 bases not matched to a gene. Germline-derived CDR1 and CDR2 are SGDLS and YYNGEE.

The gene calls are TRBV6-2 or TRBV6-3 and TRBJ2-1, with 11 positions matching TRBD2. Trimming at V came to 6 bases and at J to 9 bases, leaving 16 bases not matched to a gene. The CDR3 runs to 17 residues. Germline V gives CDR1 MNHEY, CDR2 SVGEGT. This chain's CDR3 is CASSFGTSGKLRIEQFF. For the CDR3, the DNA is TGTGCCAGCAGCTTCGGGACTAGCGGAAAGTTAAGGATTGAGCAGTTCTTC.

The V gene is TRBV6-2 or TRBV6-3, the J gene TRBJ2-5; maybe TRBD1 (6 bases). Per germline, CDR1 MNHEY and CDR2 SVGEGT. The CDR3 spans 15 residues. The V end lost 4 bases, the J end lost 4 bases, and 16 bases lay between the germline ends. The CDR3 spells CASSWTVQGGETQYF. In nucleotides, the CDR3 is TGTGCCAGCAGTTGGACTGTACAGGGTGGAGAGACCCAGTACTTC.

CDR3 region: CAWSPVSTEAFF. Written as DNA, the CDR3 is TGTGCCTGGAGCCCAGTCTCCACTGAAGCTTTCTTT. This chain joins TRBV30 and TRBJ1-1; D ambiguous. V dropped 3 bases and J dropped 4 bases, with 9 bases sitting between them. This CDR3 spans 12 amino acids. Germline V lookup: CDR1 GTSNPN, CDR2 SVGIG (reference sequence).

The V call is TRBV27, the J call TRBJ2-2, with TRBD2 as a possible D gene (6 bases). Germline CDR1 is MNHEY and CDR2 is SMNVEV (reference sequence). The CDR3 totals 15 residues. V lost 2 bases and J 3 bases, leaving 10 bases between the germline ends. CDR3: CASSLGRGYTGELFF. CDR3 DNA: TGTGCCAGCAGTTTAGGACGGGGGTACACCGGGGAGCTGTTTTTT.

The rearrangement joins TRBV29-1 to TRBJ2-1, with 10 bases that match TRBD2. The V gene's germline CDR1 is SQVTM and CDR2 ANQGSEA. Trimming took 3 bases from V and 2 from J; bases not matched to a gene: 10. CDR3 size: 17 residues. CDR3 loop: CSVDGAGLAEPYNEQFF. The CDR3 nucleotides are TGCAGCGTTGACGGAGCCGGACTAGCGGAGCCCTACAATGAGCAGTTCTTC.

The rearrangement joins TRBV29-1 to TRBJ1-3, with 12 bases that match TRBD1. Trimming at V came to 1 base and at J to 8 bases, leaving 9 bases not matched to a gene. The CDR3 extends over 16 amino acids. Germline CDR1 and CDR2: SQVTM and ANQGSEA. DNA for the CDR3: TGCAGCGTTGAAGCTAGGGGACAGGGGGCATTGGACACCATATATTTT. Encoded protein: CSVEARGQGALDTIYF.

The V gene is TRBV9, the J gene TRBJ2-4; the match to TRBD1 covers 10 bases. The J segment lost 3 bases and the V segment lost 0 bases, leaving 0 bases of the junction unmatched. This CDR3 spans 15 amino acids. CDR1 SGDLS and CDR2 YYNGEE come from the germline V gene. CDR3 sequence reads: CASSVGTGGKNIQYF. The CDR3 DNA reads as TGTGCCAGCAGCGTAGGGACAGGGGGCAAAAACATTCAGTACTTC.

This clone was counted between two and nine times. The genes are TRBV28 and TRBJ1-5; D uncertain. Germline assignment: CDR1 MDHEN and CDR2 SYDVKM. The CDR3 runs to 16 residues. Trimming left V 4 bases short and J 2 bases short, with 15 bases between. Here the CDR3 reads CASSSPQGAGNQPQHF. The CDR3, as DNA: TGTGCCAGCAGTTCCCCGCAAGGAGCGGGCAATCAGCCCCAGCATTTT.

CDR3: CASSQDVNRGLSSYEQYF. DNA for the CDR3: TGCGCCAGCAGCCAAGATGTCAACAGGGGCCTGAGCTCCTACGAGCAGTACTTC. This chain links TRBV4-3 with TRBJ2-7, with 7 bases lining up with TRBD1. CDR3 length: 18 amino acids. Germline V gives CDR1 LGHNA, CDR2 YSLEER. V was clipped by 0 bases and J by 0 bases; unmatched bases: 11.

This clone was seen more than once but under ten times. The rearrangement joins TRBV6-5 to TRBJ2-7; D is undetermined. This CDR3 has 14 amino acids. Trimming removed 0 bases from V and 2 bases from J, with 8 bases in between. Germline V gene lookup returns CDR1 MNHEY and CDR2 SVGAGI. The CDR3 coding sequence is TGTGCCAGCAGTTACTCAGCTAGACCCTACGAGCAGTACTTC. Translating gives CASSYSARPYEQYF.

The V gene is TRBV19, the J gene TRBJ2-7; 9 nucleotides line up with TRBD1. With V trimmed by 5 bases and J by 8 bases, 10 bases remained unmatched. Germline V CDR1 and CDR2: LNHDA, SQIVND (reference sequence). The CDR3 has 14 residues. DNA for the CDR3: TGTGCCAGTAGTGCCCCCGGAGGACAGGGGAAGCAGTACTTC. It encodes CASSAPGGQGKQYF.

The chain's CDR3 is CASSPPGQGVAFF. CDR3 sequence (DNA): TGCGCCAGCAGCCCGCCGGGACAGGGAGTAGCTTTCTTT. V is TRBV4-3 and J is TRBJ1-1; 9 bases map to TRBD1. This CDR3 comprises 13 residues. J was trimmed by 10 bases and V by 4 bases; bases with no gene match: 7. Germline V lookup: CDR1 LGHNA, CDR2 YSLEER.

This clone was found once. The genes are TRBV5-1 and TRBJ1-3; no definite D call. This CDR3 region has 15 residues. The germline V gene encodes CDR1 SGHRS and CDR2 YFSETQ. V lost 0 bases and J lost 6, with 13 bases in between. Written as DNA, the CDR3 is TGCGCCAGCAGCTTGGACGGCCCGCTAGAAAACACCATATATTTT. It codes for CASSLDGPLENTIYF.

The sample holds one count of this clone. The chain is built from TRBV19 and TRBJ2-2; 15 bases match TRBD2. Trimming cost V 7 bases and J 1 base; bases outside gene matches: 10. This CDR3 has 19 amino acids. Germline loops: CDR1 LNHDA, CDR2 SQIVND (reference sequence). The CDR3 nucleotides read TGTGCCAGTACCTTAACCGGGACTAGCGGGAGGCGGAACACCGGGGAGCTGTTTTTT. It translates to CASTLTGTSGRRNTGELFF.

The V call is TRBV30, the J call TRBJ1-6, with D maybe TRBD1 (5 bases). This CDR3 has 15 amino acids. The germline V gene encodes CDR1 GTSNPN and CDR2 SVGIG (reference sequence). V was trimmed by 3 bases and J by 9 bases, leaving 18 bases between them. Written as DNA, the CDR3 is TGTGCCTGGAGCGACAGCGCTCGATTAAGTTCACCCCTCCACTTT. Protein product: CAWSDSARLSSPLHF.

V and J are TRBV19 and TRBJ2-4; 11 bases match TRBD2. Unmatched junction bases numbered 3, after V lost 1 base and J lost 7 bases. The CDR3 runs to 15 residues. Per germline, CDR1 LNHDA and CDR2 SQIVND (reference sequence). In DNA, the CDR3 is TGTGCCAGTAGTATAGGGCGGACTAGCGGGAACATTCAGTACTTC. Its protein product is CASSIGRTSGNIQYF.

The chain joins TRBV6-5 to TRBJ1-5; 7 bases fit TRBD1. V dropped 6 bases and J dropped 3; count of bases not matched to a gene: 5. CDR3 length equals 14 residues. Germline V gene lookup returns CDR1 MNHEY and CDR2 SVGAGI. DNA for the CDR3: TGTGCCAGCAGGGGAACAGGGGACAATCAGCCCCAGCATTTT. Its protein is CASRGTGDNQPQHF.

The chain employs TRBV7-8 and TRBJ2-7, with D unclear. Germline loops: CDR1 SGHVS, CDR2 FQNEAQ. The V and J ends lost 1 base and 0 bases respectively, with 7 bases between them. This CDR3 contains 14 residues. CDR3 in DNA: TGTGCCAGCAGCTTAGGGGCGTCCTCCTACGAGCAGTACTTC. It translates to CASSLGASSYEQYF.

The CDR3 sequence is CASSLPLAGVADTQYF. CDR3 DNA: TGTGCCAGCAGCCTCCCTCTAGCGGGAGTAGCAGATACGCAGTATTTT. The chain couples TRBV6-2 or TRBV6-3 to TRBJ2-3, with TRBD2 identical over 10 bases. The CDR3 length is 16 residues. V trimming: 6 bases; J trimming: 4 bases; junction bases outside the gene matches: 10. Germline CDR1 and CDR2: MNHEY and SVGEGT.

CDR3 in amino acids: CASRRDTDTQYF. CDR3 DNA sequence: TGTGCCAGCAGACGGGACACAGATACGCAGTATTTT. The genes are TRBV13 and TRBJ2-3; the D gene is possibly TRBD2 (5 bases). This CDR3 has 12 residues. The germline gives CDR1 PRHDT, CDR2 FYEKMQ (reference sequence). V lost 6 bases and J lost 2, with 6 bases in between.

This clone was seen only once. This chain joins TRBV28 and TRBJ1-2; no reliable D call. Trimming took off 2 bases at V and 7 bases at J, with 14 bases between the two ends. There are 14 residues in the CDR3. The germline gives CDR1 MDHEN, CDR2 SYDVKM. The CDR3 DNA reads TGTGCCAGCAGTTTAGGTTACAGTCTGGCTGGCTACACCTTC. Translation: CASSLGYSLAGYTF.

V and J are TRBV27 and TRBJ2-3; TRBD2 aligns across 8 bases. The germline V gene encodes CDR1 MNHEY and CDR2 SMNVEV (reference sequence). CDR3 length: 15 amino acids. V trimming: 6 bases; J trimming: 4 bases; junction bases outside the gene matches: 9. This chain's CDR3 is CASRRSGSSADTQYF. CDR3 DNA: TGTGCCAGCAGGAGGAGCGGGAGTAGCGCAGATACGCAGTATTTT.